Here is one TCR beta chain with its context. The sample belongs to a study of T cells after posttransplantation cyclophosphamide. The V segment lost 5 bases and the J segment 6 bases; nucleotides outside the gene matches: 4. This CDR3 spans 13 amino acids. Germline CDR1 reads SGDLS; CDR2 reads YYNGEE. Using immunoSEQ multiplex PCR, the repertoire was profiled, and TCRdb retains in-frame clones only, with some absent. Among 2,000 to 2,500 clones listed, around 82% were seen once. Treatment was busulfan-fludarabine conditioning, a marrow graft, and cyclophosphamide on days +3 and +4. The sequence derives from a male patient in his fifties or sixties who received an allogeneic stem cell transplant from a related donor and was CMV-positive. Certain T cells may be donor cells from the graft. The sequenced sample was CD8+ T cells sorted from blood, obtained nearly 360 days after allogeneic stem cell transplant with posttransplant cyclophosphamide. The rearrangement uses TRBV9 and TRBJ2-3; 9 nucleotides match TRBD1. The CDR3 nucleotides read TGTGCCAGCAGTGACAGGGGGTTGGATACGCAGTATTTT. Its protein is CASSDRGLDTQYF.